The 24 T cell receptor beta chains presented below share a single source sample, sequenced in a study of blood T cell repertoires in COVID-19. TCRdb's copy holds only in-frame clones and misses some; the assay was immunoSEQ multiplex PCR. The sample records about 200,000 clones, 86% being singletons. The sample taken for sequencing was PBMCs or T cells enriched from blood (not recorded which). These receptors all stem from a middle-aged woman with acute COVID-19.

The chain employs TRBV14 and TRBJ2-1; TRBD2 matches at 9 bases. With V trimmed by 4 bases and J by 5 bases, 15 bases remained unmatched. Germline CDR1 SGHDN, CDR2 FVKESK. The CDR3 covers 18 residues. CDR3 sequence (DNA): TGTGCCAGCAGCCGGCCATACCGGGGGGGACTAGCACACAATGAGCAGTTCTTC. Its protein is CASSRPYRGGLAHNEQFF. The complete variable domain, with remaining parts taken from reference TRBV14 and TRBJ2-1, reads EAGVTQFPSHSVIEKGQTVTLRCDPISGHDNLYWYRRVMGKEIKFLLHFVKESKQDESGMPNNRFLAERTGGTYSTLKVQPAELEDSGVYFCASSRPYRGGLAHNEQFFGPGTRLTVL.

The rearrangement links TRBV12-5 to TRBJ2-7, with 8 positions matching TRBD2. The CDR3 has 16 residues. Germline assignment: CDR1 LGHNT and CDR2 FRNRAP. Trimming at V came to 3 bases and at J to 0 bases, leaving 7 bases not matched to a gene. The CDR3 reads CASGFVAGSYSYEQYF. The CDR3 coding sequence is TGTGCTAGTGGTTTCGTAGCGGGATCCTACTCCTACGAGCAGTACTTC.

The chain joins TRBV5-6 to TRBJ2-7, with 13 bases matching TRBD2. This CDR3 contains 15 residues. Germline CDR1 reads SGHDT; CDR2 reads YYEEEE. J gave up 4 bases and V 4 bases, and 5 bases lay outside the gene matches. In nucleotides, the CDR3 is TGTGCCAGCAGCGAGGGACTAGCGGGGTCATACGAGCAGTACTTC. Amino acids: CASSEGLAGSYEQYF.

This chain links TRBV28 with TRBJ2-1; 11 positions agree with TRBD2. The length of the CDR3 is 20 residues. V was clipped by 6 bases and J by 4 bases; unmatched bases: 20. Germline-derived CDR1 and CDR2 are MDHEN and SYDVKM. This CDR3 reads CASRRTAARYGTSGYNEQFF. The CDR3 nucleotides are TGTGCCAGCAGGAGAACCGCCGCCCGCTACGGGACTAGCGGTTACAATGAGCAGTTCTTC.

The V and J genes are TRBV28 and TRBJ1-5, with unresolved D. Germline V gene lookup returns CDR1 MDHEN and CDR2 SYDVKM. The CDR3 totals 14 residues. V lost 3 bases, J lost 4 bases, and 10 bases lay in between. The DNA of the CDR3 is TGTGCCAGCAGTTTCCCTGCGGCGAATCAGCCCCAGCATTTT. Residues: CASSFPAANQPQHF.

The V and J genes are TRBV30 and TRBJ2-5, with a possible D match to TRBD2 (5 bases). Germline V lookup: CDR1 GTSNPN, CDR2 SVGIG (reference sequence). This CDR3 is built from 15 residues. The V end lost 5 bases, the J end lost 1 base, and 17 bases lay between the germline ends. CDR3 sequence (DNA): TGTGCCTGGGGCCTGAGGGCGGCGACCCAAGAGACCCAGTACTTC. It encodes CAWGLRAATQETQYF.

This chain joins TRBV7-9 and TRBJ1-1; 9 nucleotides agree with TRBD1. The CDR3 is 17 amino acids. V shed 2 bases, J shed 4 bases, and the junction held 11 bases outside the gene matches. CDR1 is SEHNR and CDR2 is FQNEAQ in the germline V gene (reference sequence). The CDR3 loop reads CASSLSGTGLRSTEAFF. In DNA, the CDR3 is TGTGCCAGCAGCTTATCCGGGACAGGGTTGAGGAGCACTGAAGCTTTCTTT.

The CDR3 bases are TGTGCCAGCAGTGAAGTCAAGGGCAGGGCCCCCCACGAGCAGTACTTC. Translating it yields CASSEVKGRAPHEQYF. This chain connects TRBV6-1 to TRBJ2-7, with D maybe TRBD1 (5 bases). The CDR3 runs to 16 residues. V was trimmed by 1 base and J by 5 bases, leaving 18 bases between them. Germline V lookup: CDR1 MNHNS, CDR2 SASEGT.

V gene TRBV28 combines with J gene TRBJ1-1; the D is unclear. V lost 7 bases and J 1 base, leaving 4 bases between the germline ends. This CDR3 region has 11 residues. The V gene's germline CDR1 is MDHEN and CDR2 SYDVKM. CDR3 sequence reads: CASTRNTEAFF. The CDR3 DNA follows: TGTGCCAGCACCAGGAACACTGAAGCTTTCTTT.

This CDR3 is CASSLSRGYGYTF. For the CDR3, the DNA is TGTGCCAGCAGCTTAAGCCGGGGGTATGGCTACACCTTC. The gene calls are TRBV7-9 and TRBJ1-2; D is possibly TRBD1 (5 bases). V lost 2 bases to trimming and J lost 5 bases, with 9 bases between them. This CDR3 spans 13 amino acids. In germline, CDR1 is SEHNR, CDR2 FQNEAQ (reference sequence).

This chain uses TRBV11-2 with TRBJ2-1, with a weak D call TRBD2 (6 bases). Per the germline V gene, CDR1 is SGHAT and CDR2 is FQNNGV. Trimming took off 1 base at V and 3 bases at J, with 16 bases between the two ends. This CDR3 comprises 17 residues. The CDR3 region is CASSLGTGLGGYNEQFF. The CDR3 DNA is TGTGCCAGCAGCTTAGGAACGGGACTGGGAGGCTACAATGAGCAGTTCTTC.

This clone was seen a handful of times. The genes are TRBV2 and TRBJ1-2; D unresolved. V lost 6 bases to trimming and J lost 2 bases, with 13 bases between them. Germline values: CDR1 SNHLY, CDR2 FYNNEI. The length of the CDR3 is 14 residues. This CDR3 is CASSELGRNYGYTF. The CDR3, as DNA: TGTGCCAGCAGCGAGCTGGGCAGAAACTATGGCTACACCTTC.

The rearrangement joins TRBV11-2 to TRBJ2-7; 11 bases agree with TRBD1. Per germline, CDR1 SGHAT and CDR2 FQNNGV. V lost 4 bases, J lost 6 bases, and 5 bases stayed unmatched. The CDR3 has 14 residues. The CDR3 reads CASSSGTGGREQYF. The CDR3 DNA follows: TGTGCCAGCAGCTCCGGGACAGGGGGTCGCGAGCAGTACTTC.

V is TRBV6-5 and J is TRBJ2-2; D uncertain. CDR3 length: 14 amino acids. Germline assignment: CDR1 MNHEY and CDR2 SVGAGI. With 4 bases removed from V and 2 bases from J, the gap between germline ends came to 8 bases. CDR3 amino acids: CASSWQPNTGELFF. CDR3 nucleotides: TGTGCCAGCAGTTGGCAACCAAACACCGGGGAGCTGTTTTTT.

This chain connects TRBV2 to TRBJ2-1; TRBD1 is a possible D gene (6 bases). Germline V gene lookup returns CDR1 SNHLY and CDR2 FYNNEI. There are 13 residues in the CDR3. V dropped 6 bases and J dropped 6 bases, with 12 bases sitting between them. This CDR3 reads CASRPTGSNEQFF. CDR3 sequence (DNA): TGTGCCAGCAGACCGACAGGAAGCAATGAGCAGTTCTTC.

The V gene is TRBV6-6, the J gene TRBJ2-2; D gene ambiguous. Germline loops: CDR1 MNHNY, CDR2 SVGAGI (reference sequence). CDR3 size: 17 residues. The ends were cut back, 5 bases at V and 2 bases at J, with 18 bases in the middle. CDR3 nucleotides: TGTGCCAGCAGTCCCCCCCAATTAAAGCTAAACACCGGGGAGCTGTTTTTT. This encodes CASSPPQLKLNTGELFF.

The genes are TRBV28 and TRBJ1-1; 10 bases agree with TRBD1. Germline lookup yields CDR1 MDHEN and CDR2 SYDVKM. J was trimmed by 11 bases and V by 3 bases; bases with no gene match: 9. The CDR3 sequence is 14 residues long. The CDR3 bases are TGTGCCAGCAGTTTTGGACAGGGGGAATTAATGGCTTTCTTT. Protein sequence: CASSFGQGELMAFF. Full variable domain (missing parts from reference TRBV28 and TRBJ1-1): DVKVTQSSRYLVKRTGEKVFLECVQDMDHENMFWYRQDPGLGLRLIYFSYDVKMKEKGDIPEGYSVSREKKERFSLILESASTNQTSMYLCASSFGQGELMAFFGQGTRLTVV.

This clone was counted a single time. The chain is built from TRBV11-3 and TRBJ2-1, with D tentatively TRBD2 (6 bases). This CDR3 is built from 15 residues. V lost 4 bases and J 4 bases, leaving 14 bases between the germline ends. Germline loops: CDR1 SGHNT, CDR2 YENEEA. In DNA form, the CDR3 reads TGTGCCAGCAGCTCGTGGGGGACTGTATACAATGAGCAGTTCTTC. Protein: CASSSWGTVYNEQFF.

The rearrangement links TRBV4-1 to TRBJ2-2; tentatively, D is TRBD1 (5 bases). Germline V lookup: CDR1 MGHRA, CDR2 YSYEKL. V gave up 3 bases and J gave up 4 bases, with 12 bases separating them. This CDR3 is built from 15 residues. For the CDR3, the DNA is TGCGCCAGCAGCCATTTAGGGGCTCTCACCGGGGAGCTGTTTTTT. It yields the protein CASSHLGALTGELFF.

The chain is built from TRBV2 and TRBJ1-1, with D perhaps matching TRBD1 (6 bases). V was cut by 6 bases and J by 0 bases, with 11 bases left in between. Germline V gene sequence: CDR1 SNHLY, CDR2 FYNNEI. The CDR3 is 14 residues long. The CDR3 DNA is TGTGCCAGCAGGAAAGCAGGGGTGAACACTGAAGCTTTCTTT. Translated: CASRKAGVNTEAFF.

V usage is TRBV2 and J usage is TRBJ1-2, with D possibly matching TRBD1 (6 bases). The CDR3 runs 15 residues. Trimming cost V 4 bases and J 4 bases, with 16 bases left between them. CDR1 SNHLY and CDR2 FYNNEI come from the germline V gene. The CDR3 region is CASSADRQAGYGYTF. In DNA form, the CDR3 reads TGTGCCAGCAGTGCCGATCGACAGGCGGGCTATGGCTACACCTTC. Filled out from reference TRBV2 and TRBJ1-2, the complete variable domain reads EPEVTQTPSHQVTQMGQEVILRCVPISNHLYFYWYRQILGQKVEFLVSFYNNEISEKSEIFDDQFSVERPDGSNFTLKIRSTKLEDSAMYFCASSADRQAGYGYTFGSGTRLTVV.

The J gene is TRBJ2-7, the V gene TRBV30, with 9 bases lining up with TRBD2. The CDR3 has 15 amino acids. The J segment lost 0 bases and the V segment lost 3 bases, leaving 6 bases of the junction unmatched. The V gene's germline CDR1 is GTSNPN and CDR2 SVGIG (reference sequence). This chain's CDR3 is CAWRGGGGGSYEQYF. CDR3 DNA sequence: TGTGCCTGGAGGGGAGGCGGGGGGGGCTCCTACGAGCAGTACTTC. Looking up the rest from reference TRBV30 and TRBJ2-7 gives the full variable domain: SQTIHQWPATLVQPVGSPLSLECTVEGTSNPNLYWYRQAAGRGLQLLFYSVGIGQISSEVPQNLSASRPQDRQFILSSKKLLLSDSGFYLCAWRGGGGGSYEQYFGPGTRLTVT.

CDR3 coding DNA: TGTGCCAGCACCAAGGGGCAGAGAGAGACCCAGTACTTC. Residues: CASTKGQRETQYF. The chain combines TRBV14 with TRBJ2-5; D perhaps matches TRBD1 (5 bases). V gave up 7 bases and J gave up 4 bases, with 13 bases separating them. Looked up from germline, CDR1 is SGHDN and CDR2 is FVKESK. The CDR3 consists of 13 residues.

This rearrangement joins TRBV29-1 to TRBJ1-1; 10 bases are a match to TRBD1. This CDR3 spans 15 amino acids. Germline lookup yields CDR1 SQVTM and CDR2 ANQGSEA. The J segment lost 3 bases and the V segment lost 4 bases, leaving 8 bases of the junction unmatched. CDR3 residues: CSVGQGARKDTEAFF. CDR3 sequence (DNA): TGCAGCGTTGGACAGGGGGCGAGAAAGGACACTGAAGCTTTCTTT. Drawing the rest from reference TRBV29-1 and TRBJ1-1, the complete variable domain is SAVISQKPSRDICQRGTSLTIQCQVDSQVTMMFWYRQQPGQSLTLIATANQGSEATYESGFVIDKFPISRPNLTFSTLTVSNMSPEDSSIYLCSVGQGARKDTEAFFGQGTRLTVV.